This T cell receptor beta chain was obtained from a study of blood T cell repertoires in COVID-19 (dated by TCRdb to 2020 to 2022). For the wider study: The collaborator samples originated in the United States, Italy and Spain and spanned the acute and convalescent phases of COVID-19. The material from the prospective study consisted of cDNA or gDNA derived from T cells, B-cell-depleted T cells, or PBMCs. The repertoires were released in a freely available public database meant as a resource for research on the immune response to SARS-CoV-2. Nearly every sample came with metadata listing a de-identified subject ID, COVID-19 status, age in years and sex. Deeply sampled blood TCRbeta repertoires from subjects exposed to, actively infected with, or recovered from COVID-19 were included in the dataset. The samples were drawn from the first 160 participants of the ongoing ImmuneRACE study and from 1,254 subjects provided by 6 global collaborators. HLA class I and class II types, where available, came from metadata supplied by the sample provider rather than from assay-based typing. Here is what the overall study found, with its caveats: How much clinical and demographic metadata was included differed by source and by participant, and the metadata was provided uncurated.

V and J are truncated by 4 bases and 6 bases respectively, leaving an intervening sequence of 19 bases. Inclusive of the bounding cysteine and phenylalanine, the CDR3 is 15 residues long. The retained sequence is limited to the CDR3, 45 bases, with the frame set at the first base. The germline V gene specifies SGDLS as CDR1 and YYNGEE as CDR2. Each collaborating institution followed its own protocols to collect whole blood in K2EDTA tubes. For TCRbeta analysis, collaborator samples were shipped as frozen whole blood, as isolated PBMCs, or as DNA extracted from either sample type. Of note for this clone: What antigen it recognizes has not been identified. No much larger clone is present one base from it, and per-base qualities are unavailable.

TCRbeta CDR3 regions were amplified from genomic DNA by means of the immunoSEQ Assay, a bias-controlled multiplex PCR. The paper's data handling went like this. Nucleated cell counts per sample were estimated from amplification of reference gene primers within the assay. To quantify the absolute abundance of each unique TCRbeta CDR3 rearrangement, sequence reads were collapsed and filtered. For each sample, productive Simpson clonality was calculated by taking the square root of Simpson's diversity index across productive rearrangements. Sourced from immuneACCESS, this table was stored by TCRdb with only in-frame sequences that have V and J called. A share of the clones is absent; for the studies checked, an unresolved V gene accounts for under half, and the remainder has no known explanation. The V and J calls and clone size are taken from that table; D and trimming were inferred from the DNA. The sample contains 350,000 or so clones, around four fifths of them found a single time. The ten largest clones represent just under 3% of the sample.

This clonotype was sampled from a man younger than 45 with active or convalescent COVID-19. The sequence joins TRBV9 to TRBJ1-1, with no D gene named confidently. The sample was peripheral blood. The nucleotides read TGTGCCAGCAGCCCCACCCGGGATAGAGTGCCTGAAGCTTTCTTT. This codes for CASSPTRDRVPEAFF.